This T cell receptor (beta chain) emerged from a study of identical twins. Findings and caveats of the study: Clonotypes of the beta chain that were abundant in cord blood carried fewer insertions (memory repertoires showed none). Models underpredicted monozygotic twin sharing of out-of-frame TCR alpha. Shared out-of-frame alpha sequences (those common to twins) showed excess low generation probability.

As regards this clonotype: Its antigen remains unknown.

Germline V gene sequence: CDR1 MGHRA, CDR2 YSYEKL. The V end lost 0 bases, the J end lost 5 bases, and 12 bases lay between the germline ends. The length of the CDR3 is 15 residues. TCRdb processed the 5' RACE reads anew with MiXCR; each CDR3 protein has one entry. Here the sample spans around 1.7 million distinct CDR3 sequences, less than 40% being singletons. Healthy Caucasian donors formed the entire cohort. This TCR came from a newborn girl in good health. This chain uses TRBV4-1 with TRBJ2-3; TRBD2 is a possible D gene (7 bases). The sample comprised cord blood. The CDR3 spells CASSQDRGARDTQYF. The CDR3 region has the DNA TGCGCCAGCAGCCAAGATCGGGGGGCAAGAGATACGCAGTATTTT.